The 9 T cell receptor beta chains below were found in one sample sequenced in a study of T cells in localized non-small cell lung cancer. Here immunoSEQ multiplex PCR was the method, and the copy in TCRdb shows in-frame clones only, minus some. The sample has tens of thousands of clones, over 85% seen once. Sequencing used peripheral blood, obtained before any cancer treatment. The receptor set was obtained from a female donor older than 55 with stage I lung adenocarcinoma.

A single count supports this clone. J is TRBJ2-2 and V is TRBV11-3; unclear D gene. The germline CDR1 and CDR2 sequences are SGHNT and YENEEA. The CDR3 contains 15 residues. Trimming stripped 7 bases from V and 0 bases from J, with 12 bases between. This CDR3 reads CASTYEGANTGELFF. The CDR3 bases are TGTGCCAGCACCTACGAAGGCGCGAACACCGGGGAGCTGTTTTTT. Together with reference TRBV11-3 and TRBJ2-2, the CDR3 gives the full variable domain: EAGVVQSPRYKIIEKKQPVAFWCNPISGHNTLYWYLQNLGQGPELLIRYENEEAVDDSQLPKDRFSAERLKGVDSTLKIQPAELGDSAVYLCASTYEGANTGELFFGEGSRLTVL.

The chain couples TRBV15 to TRBJ1-4; no clear D gene. There are 16 residues in the CDR3. Germline V lookup: CDR1 LNHNV, CDR2 YYDKDF (reference sequence). The V and J ends lost 1 base and 7 bases respectively, with 16 bases between them. The CDR3 nucleotides are TGTGCCACCAGCAGAGGCCCGAAAATAGATGGTGAAAAACTGTTTTTT. Translation gives CATSRGPKIDGEKLFF.

This chain uses TRBV5-6 with TRBJ2-4; no definite D call. The CDR3 length is 14 residues. The germline CDR1 and CDR2 sequences are SGHDT and YYEEEE. V lost 0 bases to trimming and J lost 7 bases, with 11 bases between them. The CDR3, as DNA: TGTGCCAGCAGCTTGGTAGGGCTGACGAACATTCAGTACTTC. This encodes CASSLVGLTNIQYF.

The chain is built from TRBV5-6 and TRBJ2-5; TRBD2 matches at 7 bases. Germline loops: CDR1 SGHDT, CDR2 YYEEEE. The CDR3 contains 15 residues. Unmatched junction bases numbered 9, after V lost 0 bases and J lost 7 bases. The CDR3 region has the DNA TGTGCCAGCAGCTTGGTGGTTGCGGGGGTCGGGACCCAGTACTTC. Its protein product is CASSLVVAGVGTQYF.

This chain connects TRBV5-1 to TRBJ1-2; TRBD1 might be the D (5 bases). CDR3 size: 14 residues. The V end was cut by 3 bases, the J end by 3 bases, with 12 bases between. Looked up from germline, CDR1 is SGHRS and CDR2 is YFSETQ. The CDR3 is CASSSSGGDYGYTF. The CDR3 bases are TGCGCCAGCAGCTCTAGCGGGGGGGACTATGGCTACACCTTC.

This chain joins TRBV27 and TRBJ1-2, with a possible D match to TRBD1 (6 bases). This CDR3 spans 15 amino acids. Germline V CDR1 and CDR2: MNHEY, SMNVEV (reference sequence). The V end lost 5 bases, the J end lost 8 bases, and 21 bases lay between the germline ends. The CDR3 DNA is TGTGCCAGCAGTCCGGCCGCGGGGGCTTTCGGGGGCTACACCTTC. This encodes CASSPAAGAFGGYTF.

The chain links TRBV5-5 to TRBJ1-2; possibly TRBD1 for D (5 bases). Trimming took off 0 bases at V and 4 bases at J, with 13 bases between the two ends. The CDR3 extends over 15 amino acids. CDR1 SGHKS and CDR2 YYEKEE come from the germline V gene (reference sequence). CDR3 residues: CASSLGQGSGYGYTF. The CDR3 DNA reads as TGTGCCAGCAGCTTGGGGCAGGGAAGCGGCTATGGCTACACCTTC.

This sequence joins TRBV5-4 and TRBJ2-7; 8 bases line up with TRBD1. Germline CDR1 and CDR2: SGHNT and YYREEE (reference sequence). This CDR3 has 14 residues. With 4 bases clipped from V and 3 bases from J, the junction kept 6 bases outside the gene matches. CDR3 sequence: CASSPGTGFYEQYV. In DNA, the CDR3 is TGTGCCAGCAGCCCCGGGACAGGTTTCTACGAGCAGTACGTC.

CDR3 region: CAWRRKVEAFF. DNA for the CDR3: TGTGCCTGGAGAAGAAAGGTTGAAGCTTTCTTT. The chain uses TRBV30 and TRBJ1-1; D not resolved. The V gene's germline CDR1 is GTSNPN and CDR2 SVGIG (reference sequence). This CDR3 region has 11 residues. V lost 3 bases, J lost 7 bases, and 9 bases lay in between.